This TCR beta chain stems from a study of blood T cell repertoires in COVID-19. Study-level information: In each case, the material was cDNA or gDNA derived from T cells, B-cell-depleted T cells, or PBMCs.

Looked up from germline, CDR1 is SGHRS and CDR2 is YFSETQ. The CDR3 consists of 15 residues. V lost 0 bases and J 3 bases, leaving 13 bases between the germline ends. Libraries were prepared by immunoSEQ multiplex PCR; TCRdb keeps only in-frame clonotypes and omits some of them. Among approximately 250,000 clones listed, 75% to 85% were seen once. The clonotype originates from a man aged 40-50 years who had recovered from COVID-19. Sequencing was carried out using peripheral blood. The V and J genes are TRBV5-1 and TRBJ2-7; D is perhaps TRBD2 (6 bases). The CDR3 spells CASSLDRAGFYEQYF. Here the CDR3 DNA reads TGCGCCAGCAGCTTGGATAGGGCGGGGTTCTACGAGCAGTACTTC.